This T cell receptor beta chain was found in a study of T cells in Graves' hyperthyroidism and ophthalmopathy. TCR beta CDR3 region amplification was performed from RNA transcripts. First-round RT-PCR of the TCR CDR3 relied on the HTBI primer set. MiXCR, applied by TCRdb to the multiplex PCR reads, yields one record per CDR3 protein. The top ten hold about 29% of the sample, which has around 540,000 distinct CDR3 sequences, about 16% seen once. Under 3 months was the duration of disease in ophthalmopathy patients, who also had a Clinical Activity Score of at least 3 and a NOSPECS grade of at least 4. Uncontrolled infection, other autoimmune disease, pregnancy or lactation excluded patients. Using more than 7.5 ml of fresh peripheral blood, PBMCs were prepared. This clonotype was counted at least ten times. Trimming left V 4 bases short and J 1 base short, with 14 bases between. The germline V gene has CDR1 MDHEN and CDR2 SYDVKM. CDR3 length equals 15 residues.

Sequenced input: blood. This rearrangement joins TRBV28 to TRBJ2-7; D possibly corresponds to TRBD1 (6 bases). The TCR comes from a woman in her 30s with Graves' ophthalmopathy. The CDR3 DNA is TGTGCCAGCAGTTCCGGACAGTTCGGATCCTACGAGCAGTACTTC. Encoded protein: CASSSGQFGSYEQYF.